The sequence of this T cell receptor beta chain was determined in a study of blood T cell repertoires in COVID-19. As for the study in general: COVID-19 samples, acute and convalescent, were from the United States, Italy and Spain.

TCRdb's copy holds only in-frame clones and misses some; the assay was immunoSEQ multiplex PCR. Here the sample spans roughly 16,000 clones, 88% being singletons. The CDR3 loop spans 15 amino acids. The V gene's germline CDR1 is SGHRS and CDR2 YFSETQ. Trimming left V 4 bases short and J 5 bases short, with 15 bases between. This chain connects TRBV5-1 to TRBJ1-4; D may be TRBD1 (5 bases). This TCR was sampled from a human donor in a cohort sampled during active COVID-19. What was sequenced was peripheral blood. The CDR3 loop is CASSTTLDINEKLFF. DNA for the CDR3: TGCGCCAGCAGCACAACTTTGGACATAAATGAAAAACTGTTTTTT.